This section outlines one T cell receptor (beta chain) sequence together with its context. As yet, its antigen is unknown. The sample comes from a study of T and B cells in COVID-19 patients. Study-wide background: COVID-19 patients gave peripheral blood either during active infection or after recovery.

Study-level results: Sorted SARS-CoV-2-responsive or tetramer+ T cells and CD4+, regulatory and CD8+ subsets were not yet sequenced.

CDR3 length: 13 residues. Germline values: CDR1 SQVTM, CDR2 ANQGSEA. The trim removed 4 bases at V and 6 bases at J, leaving 9 bases unmatched. TRB was amplified from about 250-500 ng of blood genomic DNA. BIOMED2 TRB-A/B primer pools were used in multiplex TRB PCR. TCRdb re-analysed the multiplex PCR reads in MiXCR, keeping a single row per CDR3 protein. This sample has about 2,500 distinct CDR3 sequences, with 20% to 25% found just once. This clonotype was sampled from a human donor with active COVID-19. The chain combines TRBV29-1 with TRBJ2-7; 7 nucleotides match TRBD1. The sample consisted of blood. As DNA, the CDR3 is TGCAGCGTTGGTGGCAGGGGGATTTCCGAGCAGTACTTC. Translating it yields CSVGGRGISEQYF.